One T cell receptor (beta chain) is described in this entry. CDR1 DFQATT and CDR2 SNEGSKA come from the germline V gene (reference sequence). There are 14 residues in the CDR3. The sample comes from a study of T cells expressing NK-cell markers. Study overall: Among the eight sequenced donors, seven tested HCMV-seropositive and one tested seronegative.

For each CDR3 protein, TCRdb gives one entry from its re-call of the 5' RACE reads, without DNA. The sample includes roughly 420,000 distinct CDR3 sequences. What was sequenced was blood T cells: a sorted CD56 or NKG2C T cell subset, CD4+ or CD8+ T cells, or bulk PBMC T cells (not recorded which). J is TRBJ2-1 and V is TRBV20-1; TCRdb selects TRBD2, and the lack of DNA leaves this call unchecked. This receptor was identified in a woman aged 18 to 75 in good health. The CDR3 loop is CSGNGGTRGNEQFF.